This entry lists 32 T cell receptor beta chains sequenced from one sample in a study of T cells after yellow fever vaccination. Each CDR3 protein gets one entry after TCRdb re-called the 5' RACE reads with MiXCR. The table includes approximately 600,000 distinct CDR3 sequences, 9% to 15% detected once. The starting material was PBMCs, obtained on the day of the yellow fever booster vaccination. The receptors derive from a man aged 25 to 40 who received the YFV17D yellow fever vaccine.

This clonotype was seen ten or more times. The V call is TRBV15, the J call TRBJ1-1; TRBD1 is a possible D gene (6 bases). This CDR3 spans 14 amino acids. Germline assignment: CDR1 LNHNV and CDR2 YYDKDF (reference sequence). Trimming cost V 3 bases and J 4 bases, with 12 bases left between them. Written as DNA, the CDR3 is TGTGCCACCAGCAGGAACAGGGCGGGCACTGAAGCTTTCTTT. As protein: CATSRNRAGTEAFF.

This clonotype was observed many times. The chain couples TRBV20-1 to TRBJ2-1; 12 bases fit TRBD2. This CDR3 region has 17 residues. CDR1 and CDR2 (germline): DFQATT, SNEGSKA (reference sequence). With V trimmed by 6 bases and J by 0 bases, 9 bases remained unmatched. The CDR3 loop reads CSAITSGRLFSYNEQFF. CDR3 nucleotides: TGCAGTGCCATAACTAGCGGGAGGCTTTTCTCCTACAATGAGCAGTTCTTC.

V gene TRBV7-2 combines with J gene TRBJ2-3; 7 bases agree with TRBD2. The CDR3 extends over 16 amino acids. Germline V gene sequence: CDR1 SGHTA, CDR2 FQGNSA. The V segment lost 8 bases and the J segment 4 bases; nucleotides outside the gene matches: 15. The CDR3 DNA reads as TGTGCCAGCGGAATGTCCCCCGGACTAGTTGCAGATACGCAGTATTTT. Translated: CASGMSPGLVADTQYF.

The V call is TRBV12-3 or TRBV12-4, the J call TRBJ2-1; 9 bases map to TRBD2. V lost 5 bases, J lost 7 bases, and 6 bases stayed unmatched. This CDR3 spans 14 amino acids. Here the CDR3 DNA reads TGTGCCAGCAGTAGACTAGCGGAAATTAATGAGCAGTTCTTC. This translates into CASSRLAEINEQFF.

The rearrangement links TRBV28 to TRBJ2-3; D perhaps matches TRBD2 (6 bases). Germline-derived CDR1 and CDR2 are MDHEN and SYDVKM. The V and J ends lost 4 bases and 0 bases respectively, with 20 bases between them. This CDR3 has 18 amino acids. The CDR3 DNA is TGTGCCAGCAGTTCTGGGGCGATTAGCGGTACTAGCACAGATACGCAGTATTTT. It translates to CASSSGAISGTSTDTQYF.

The V and J genes are TRBV20-1 and TRBJ2-7; D possibly matches TRBD1 or TRBD2 (5 bases each). Germline CDR1 is DFQATT and CDR2 is SNEGSKA (reference sequence). Trimming pared 0 bases from V and 5 bases from J, leaving 17 bases between. The CDR3 loop spans 15 amino acids. DNA for the CDR3: TGCAGTGCTAGAGATCTCCGAGGGGCAGGTAACGAGCAGTACTTC. Its translation: CSARDLRGAGNEQYF.

This clonotype has only a few counts. The chain links TRBV5-1 to TRBJ1-4; D gene ambiguous. CDR1 and CDR2 (germline): SGHRS, YFSETQ. The V and J ends lost 1 base and 12 bases respectively, with 13 bases between them. The CDR3 runs to 13 residues. CDR3 coding DNA: TGCGCCAGCAGCTTGTCGCCAGGTTTTGAACTGTTTTTT. Its protein product is CASSLSPGFELFF.

The chain uses TRBV2 and TRBJ2-7; the match to TRBD1 covers 8 bases. Germline V lookup: CDR1 SNHLY, CDR2 FYNNEI. This CDR3 has 14 amino acids. V lost 7 bases and J lost 4; bases outside the gene matches: 9. The CDR3 region is CASTLQGEEYEQYF. CDR3 DNA: TGTGCCAGCACTCTACAGGGGGAGGAATACGAGCAGTACTTC.

This clonotype is large (0.1 to 1%) within its sample. The rearrangement links TRBV28 to TRBJ1-1; D not resolved. The CDR3 runs to 13 residues. Per the germline V gene, CDR1 is MDHEN and CDR2 is SYDVKM. V was trimmed by 3 bases and J by 5 bases, leaving 10 bases between them. Here the CDR3 reads CASSFSFGTEAFF. CDR3 DNA sequence: TGTGCCAGCAGTTTCTCGTTTGGAACTGAAGCTTTCTTT.

This clonotype has only a few counts. The chain links TRBV5-1 to TRBJ1-1; perhaps TRBD1 as D (6 bases). The V and J ends lost 4 bases and 6 bases respectively, with 16 bases between them. Per germline, CDR1 SGHRS and CDR2 YFSETQ. CDR3 length equals 14 residues. The CDR3 DNA sequence: TGCGCCAGCAGCCATGGACAGACTCACGCTGAAGCTTTCTTT. It yields the protein CASSHGQTHAEAFF.

A few counts support this clonotype. The chain carries TRBV12-3 or TRBV12-4 and TRBJ1-4; D not resolved. The CDR3 has 13 residues. The DNA for the CDR3 is TGTATACGTGACGGAGGGCATCTTGGAAAACTGTTTTTT. This gives the protein CIRDGGHLGKLFF.

The V gene is TRBV24-1, the J gene TRBJ2-5; no reliable D call. CDR1 is KGHDR, CDR2 SFDVKD, per germline. There are 12 residues in the CDR3. V was cut by 5 bases and J by 5 bases, with 8 bases left in between. The CDR3 loop reads CATSGDLETQYF. In nucleotides, the CDR3 is TGTGCCACCAGTGGGGATTTGGAGACCCAGTACTTC.

This rearrangement joins TRBV23-1 to TRBJ2-1; D ambiguous. TRBV23-1 falls under the ORF class, with uncertain function. The CDR3 contains 16 residues. V shed 0 bases and J shed 6 bases, with 15 bases lying between them. This CDR3 reads CASSQSGPPLANEQFF. CDR3 DNA sequence: TGCGCCAGCAGTCAATCAGGCCCCCCGCTGGCCAATGAGCAGTTCTTC.

This clonotype was observed a handful of times. This chain links TRBV2 with TRBJ2-3; D uncertain. Trimming shortened V by 6 bases and J by 0 bases, and 7 bases separated the two germline ends. The CDR3 totals 13 residues. Germline CDR1 SNHLY, CDR2 FYNNEI. CDR3 nucleotide sequence: TGTGCCAGCAGGGGATATAGCACAGATACGCAGTATTTT. Translating it yields CASRGYSTDTQYF.

This chain joins TRBV20-1 and TRBJ2-2; 10 bases agree with TRBD2. Germline CDR1 is DFQATT and CDR2 is SNEGSKA (reference sequence). This CDR3 contains 16 residues. CDR3 bases: TGCTGCGCTAGACCCGGGACTAGCGTAATCACCGGGGAGCTGTTTTTT. This codes for CCARPGTSVITGELFF.

The V call is TRBV20-1, the J call TRBJ1-1, with TRBD1 as a possible D gene (6 bases). CDR3 length: 14 residues. V gave up 5 bases and J gave up 3 bases, with 16 bases separating them. Germline-derived CDR1 and CDR2 are DFQATT and SNEGSKA (reference sequence). The CDR3 DNA reads as TGCAGTGCTGTCTTTGGGGGCTGGGACACTGAAGCTTTCTTT. It yields the protein CSAVFGGWDTEAFF.

J is TRBJ2-4 and V is TRBV18, with TRBD1 matching 8 bases. The J segment lost 6 bases and the V segment lost 3 bases, leaving 4 bases of the junction unmatched. Germline CDR1 KGHSH, CDR2 LQKENI. CDR3 length equals 14 residues. The CDR3 region is CASSPGQGTNIQYF. The CDR3 nucleotides read TGTGCCAGCTCACCCGGACAGGGTACAAACATTCAGTACTTC.

This chain links TRBV11-3 with TRBJ2-1; a possible D gene is TRBD1 (6 bases). Germline assignment: CDR1 SGHNT and CDR2 YENEEA. V gave up 7 bases and J gave up 0 bases, with 10 bases separating them. The CDR3 is made up of 14 amino acids. The CDR3 loop reads CASNRAGSYNEQFF. The CDR3, as DNA: TGTGCCAGCAACAGGGCAGGCTCCTACAATGAGCAGTTCTTC.

This clonotype was found a few times. The chain employs TRBV7-2 and TRBJ2-3, with a tentative D call TRBD1 (5 bases). Germline loops: CDR1 SGHTA, CDR2 FQGNSA. This CDR3 region has 16 residues. Trimming removed 3 bases from V and 1 base from J, with 14 bases in between. The CDR3 nucleotides are TGTGCCAGCAGCTTCTTACAGGCGGCGGGCACAGATACGCAGTATTTT. Translated, it gives CASSFLQAAGTDTQYF.

This chain uses TRBV12-3 or TRBV12-4 with TRBJ2-5; D possibly matches TRBD1 or TRBD2 (5 bases each). The CDR3 spans 16 residues. Trimming removed 2 bases at V and 0 bases at J, with 13 bases between. For the CDR3, the DNA is TGTGCCAGCAGTTTAAGGGGACCCCGATACCAAGAGACCCAGTACTTC. Amino acid sequence: CASSLRGPRYQETQYF.

This sequence joins TRBV7-3 and TRBJ2-3; D is possibly TRBD1 (5 bases). V was shortened by 5 bases and J by 0 bases, with 12 bases between the two germline ends. The germline V gene encodes CDR1 SGHTA and CDR2 FQGTGA. The CDR3 runs 15 residues. Here the CDR3 reads CASSRLGESTDTQYF. CDR3 nucleotides: TGTGCCAGCAGCCGCCTAGGGGAAAGCACAGATACGCAGTATTTT.

This rearrangement joins TRBV29-1 to TRBJ2-5; TRBD2 matches at 9 bases. CDR3 length: 16 amino acids. Germline V lookup: CDR1 SQVTM, CDR2 ANQGSEA. V shed 4 bases, J shed 1 base, and the junction held 10 bases outside the gene matches. The CDR3: CSVGRGLSGGQETQYF. The DNA of the CDR3 is TGCAGCGTTGGACGAGGGCTTAGCGGGGGCCAAGAGACCCAGTACTTC.

This chain connects TRBV20-1 to TRBJ2-5; 8 bases are shared with TRBD2. This CDR3 region has 13 residues. With 2 bases clipped from V and 4 bases from J, the junction kept 3 bases outside the gene matches. Germline lookup yields CDR1 DFQATT and CDR2 SNEGSKA (reference sequence). CDR3 coding DNA: TGCAGTGCTAGATCCCTAGCGGGAGAGACCCAGTACTTC. Translation: CSARSLAGETQYF.

This rearrangement joins TRBV10-3 to TRBJ2-4; 7 nucleotides match TRBD2. V was pared by 0 bases and J by 5 bases, with 10 bases of the junction left unmatched. The CDR3 totals 17 residues. Germline V gene data show CDR1 as ENHRY and CDR2 as SYGVKD. DNA for the CDR3: TGTGCCATCAGTGAGTCGATAAATAGCGGGCCCCAAAACATTCAGTACTTC. Translating gives CAISESINSGPQNIQYF.

V gene TRBV15 combines with J gene TRBJ2-4; TRBD2 matches 12 bases. V gave up 2 bases and J gave up 6 bases; unmatched junction bases: 5. The CDR3 runs 16 residues. Germline loops: CDR1 LNHNV, CDR2 YYDKDF (reference sequence). The CDR3 sequence: CATSRRGTSGLNIQYF. DNA of the CDR3: TGTGCCACCAGCAGAAGAGGGACTAGCGGGCTAAACATTCAGTACTTC.

The chain carries TRBV24-1 and TRBJ2-1; no reliable D call. Per the germline V gene, CDR1 is KGHDR and CDR2 is SFDVKD. There are 11 residues in the CDR3. V lost 5 bases and J 7 bases, leaving 5 bases between the germline ends. Here the CDR3 reads CATSVANEQFF. The CDR3 DNA sequence: TGTGCCACCAGTGTCGCGAATGAGCAGTTCTTC.

This chain uses TRBV11-2 with TRBJ1-6; D ambiguous. CDR1 is SGHAT and CDR2 is FQNNGV in the germline V gene. The CDR3 loop spans 13 amino acids. V lost 5 bases and J lost 11, with 13 bases in between. CDR3 loop: CASSPSSDTPLHF. Here the CDR3 DNA reads TGTGCCAGCAGCCCAAGTTCCGATACACCCCTCCACTTT.

This clonotype was counted a few times. The CDR3 nucleotides are TGTGCCAGCAGTTACTACAGCTACGAGCAGTACTTC. This encodes CASSYYSYEQYF. The gene calls are TRBV6-2 or TRBV6-3 and TRBJ2-7; D ambiguous. V was pared by 1 base and J by 3 bases, with 4 bases between. The CDR3 has 12 residues. Germline V gives CDR1 MNHEY, CDR2 SVGEGT.

This clonotype was counted ten times or more. The germline gene is not matched at one end of the junction; a read error may be the cause. J is TRBJ2-7 and V is TRBV5-1; a weak D match, TRBD1 (7 bases). The CDR3 loop spans 12 amino acids. CDR1 is SGHRS, CDR2 YFSETQ, per germline. CDR3 protein: CASRGDSYEQYF. CDR3 nucleotides: TGTGCCAGCAGGGGGGACTCCTACGAGCAGTACTTC.

V is TRBV7-3 and J is TRBJ2-1, with 8 bases fitting TRBD2. Trimming took 3 bases from V and 6 from J; bases not matched to a gene: 10. The CDR3 runs 16 residues. Germline CDR1 reads SGHTA; CDR2 reads FQGTGA. The CDR3: CASSFEGSGKVNEQFF. The CDR3 DNA sequence: TGTGCCAGCAGCTTCGAGGGTAGCGGGAAGGTCAATGAGCAGTTCTTC.

The chain is built from TRBV24-1 and TRBJ2-4; D is uncertain. This CDR3 spans 15 amino acids. V was trimmed by 9 bases and J by 0 bases, leaving 14 bases between them. Germline CDR1 and CDR2: KGHDR and SFDVKD. CDR3 DNA: TGTGCCACCCAGGATCGCTTTCTAGCCAAAAACATTCAGTACTTC. Translating gives CATQDRFLAKNIQYF.

The rearrangement joins TRBV7-2 to TRBJ1-2, with TRBD1 matching over 8 bases. Germline loops: CDR1 SGHTA, CDR2 FQGNSA. J gave up 4 bases and V 6 bases, and 10 bases lay outside the gene matches. This CDR3 comprises 15 residues. CDR3 coding DNA: TGTGCCAGCAGTAATCCAGGGGGCTCGGTCTATGGCTACACCTTC. Translation gives CASSNPGGSVYGYTF.